What follows is one T cell receptor beta chain and its context. The data were taken from a study of blood T cell repertoires in COVID-19. Study context: Sites in the United States, Italy and Spain provided acute and convalescent COVID-19 samples. PBMCs, B-cell-depleted T cells, or T cells were the source of the cDNA or gDNA that made up the material.

Source study methods: Cell counts per sample came from amplifying reference gene primers. Assay used: immunoSEQ multiplex PCR; TCRdb lists only in-frame clones, some missing. V, J and clone size reflect that table, while D and trimming were determined from the DNA. The table has about 360,000 clones, roughly 86% seen once. The germline V gene encodes CDR1 MDHEN and CDR2 SYDVKM. The CDR3 is made up of 13 amino acids. Deletions cut 8 bases from V and 3 bases from J, with 14 bases between. Sample: peripheral blood. The rearrangement joins TRBV28 to TRBJ2-7; D not certain. The receptor's source is a human donor in a cohort sampled during active COVID-19. Here the CDR3 reads CASDAVSGYEQYF. DNA of the CDR3: TGTGCCAGCGATGCAGTATCGGGCTACGAGCAGTACTTC. The full variable domain, with the rest looked up from reference TRBV28 and TRBJ2-7, is DVKVTQSSRYLVKRTGEKVFLECVQDMDHENMFWYRQDPGLGLRLIYFSYDVKMKEKGDIPEGYSVSREKKERFSLILESASTNQTSMYLCASDAVSGYEQYFGPGTRLTVT.